This is a list of T cell receptor beta chains from one sample in a study of blood T cell repertoires in COVID-19. Produced via immunoSEQ multiplex PCR; TCRdb's table is partial and in-frame only. The sample carries under 200,000 clones, over 75% recorded once. The sequenced sample was peripheral blood. These TCRs come from a man aged 70 or older who had recovered from COVID-19. CDR3s include the opening cysteine and the closing phenylalanine or tryptophan. A D gene is named only where the DNA matches it firmly. A clone size is listed for some rows: how often the clone was seen (once, few, many), or a class if it is expanded.

>TRBJ2-7|TRBV7-8|.|.
TGTGCCAGCAGCCGCCGCCTAGCAGACTACGAGCAGTACTTC
CASSRRLADYEQYF
>TRBJ1-6|TRBV19|.|.
TGTGCCAGTAGTATACGGGGATGGAATTCACCCCTCCACTTT
CASSIRGWNSPLHF
>TRBJ2-1|TRBV5-4|.|TRBD2
TGTGCCAGCAGCCTCAACGGGGGGGGGCGTGACCACAATGAGCAGTTCTTC
CASSLNGGGRDHNEQFF
>TRBJ2-2|TRBV19|few|TRBD1
TGTGCCAGTAGTATCAAGGGGACAGCCCTCGCGAACACCGGGGAGCTGTTTTTT
CASSIKGTALANTGELFF
>TRBJ2-5|TRBV5-1|.|TRBD2
TGCGCCAGCAGCTTGGGGGCGGGGAGGGCCCAGGAGACCCAGTACTTC
CASSLGAGRAQETQYF
>TRBJ1-1|TRBV6-5|.|.
TGTGCCAGCAGCCGGACAGTTAGGGCGTCTGAAGCTTTCTTT
CASSRTVRASEAFF
>TRBJ1-6|TRBV7-9|few|.
TGTGCCAGCAGCGTAAACGGGGTCGATAATTCACCCCTCCACTTT
CASSVNGVDNSPLHF
>TRBJ2-1|TRBV6-5|.|TRBD2
TGTGCCAGCAGTTACTCGTCTAGCGGGAGAAGGAATGAGCAGTTCTTC
CASSYSSSGRRNEQFF
>TRBJ2-3|TRBV11-3|.|TRBD1
TGTGCCAGCAGCACGGGACAGGGGAGCACAGATACGCAGTATTTT
CASSTGQGSTDTQYF
>TRBJ2-5|TRBV5-8|.|.
TGTGCCAGCAGCTTGGACGCGGGGGCGGCGGAGACCCAGTACTTC
CASSLDAGAAETQYF
>TRBJ1-6|TRBV6-5|.|TRBD1
TGTGCCAGCAGGGGAACGGACAGGGGGGTCTCACCCCTCCACTTT
CASRGTDRGVSPLHF
>TRBJ1-4|TRBV7-8|.|.
TGTGCCAGCAGCTTACCCCAGGGGAATGAAAAACTGTTTTTT
CASSLPQGNEKLFF
>TRBJ2-7|TRBV27|.|.
TGTGCCAGCAGTCAGGGGAACCCGCCTTACGAGCAGTACTTC
CASSQGNPPYEQYF
>TRBJ1-2|TRBV15|once|.
TGTGCCACCAGCAGAGATGGGAGGGTTGACTATGGCTACACCTTC
CATSRDGRVDYGYTF
>TRBJ2-1|TRBV4-3|.|TRBD1
TGCGCCAGCAGCTCACGGACAGGGCGGAATGAGCAGTTCTTC
CASSSRTGRNEQFF
>TRBJ2-1|TRBV12-3/TRBV12-4|once|TRBD1
TGTGCCACTTCCAGGGGGCGCGGCAATGAGCAGTTCTTC
CATSRGRGNEQFF
>TRBJ2-5|TRBV5-1|once|.
TGCGCCAGCAGCCTAGCCCTCGGGCTCAGCAACGGGGAGACCCAGTACTTC
CASSLALGLSNGETQYF
>TRBJ1-2|TRBV9|.|.
TGTGCCAGCAGCGTAGATGGGGGAGGAGTTGACTATGGCTACACCTTC
CASSVDGGGVDYGYTF
>TRBJ2-1|TRBV3-1/TRBV3-2|.|.
TGTGCCAGCAGCTCCAGAACCTACAATGAGCAGTTCTTC
CASSSRTYNEQFF
>TRBJ2-1|TRBV15|.|TRBD2
TGTGCCACCAGCAGAGTAGCGGGAGGGCCGTATGAGCAGTTCTTC
CATSRVAGGPYEQFF
>TRBJ2-1|TRBV5-1|.|.
TGCGCCAGTAGTGGGGTGGGAGCCAAGAATTACAATGAGCAGTTCTTC
CASSGVGAKNYNEQFF
>TRBJ2-7|TRBV10-3|.|.
TGTGCCATCGCCCCTACCGCCAACGAGCAGTACTTC
CAIAPTANEQYF
>TRBJ2-1|TRBV6-5|.|.
TGTGCCAGCAGTTACTCTGGAGGGTACAATGAGCAGTTCTTC
CASSYSGGYNEQFF
>TRBJ1-1|TRBV30|.|.
TGTGCCTGGAGTGTCGGGGGTATGACTGAAGCTTTCTTT
CAWSVGGMTEAFF
>TRBJ2-1|TRBV24-1|.|TRBD2
TGTGCCACCAGCAATTCTGGGACTAGCGGGAGTGGCGAGCAGTTCTTC
CATSNSGTSGSGEQFF
>TRBJ2-3|TRBV4-3|.|TRBD2
TGCGCCAGCAGCCTCAACGGACTAGCGGGAAACACAGATACGCAGTATTTT
CASSLNGLAGNTDTQYF
>TRBJ1-1|TRBV10-1|.|.
TGCGCCAGCAGTTCGGGGGACGGAACTGAAGCTTTCTTT
CASSSGDGTEAFF
>TRBJ2-5|TRBV10-3|.|.
TGTGCCACAGGGGAGACAAACCAAGAGACCCAGTACTTC
CATGETNQETQYF
>TRBJ1-3|TRBV21-1|.|.
TGTGCCAGCAGCGTTACCTTGGACAGGCCGTCTGGAAACACCATATATTTT
CASSVTLDRPSGNTIYF
>TRBJ2-3|TRBV9|.|TRBD2
TGTGCCAGCAGCGTTGGCGGGAGGGCCGGGATAGATACGCAGTATTTT
CASSVGGRAGIDTQYF
>TRBJ1-4|TRBV5-1|.|.
TGCGCCAGCAGCTCTGGCTACTACCAACAGGGAGCAAATGAAAAACTGTTTTTT
CASSSGYYQQGANEKLFF
>TRBJ2-3|TRBV6-5|.|.
TGTGCCAGCAGTTACTCAGGTGGCGGAGATACGCAGTATTTT
CASSYSGGGDTQYF
>TRBJ1-4|TRBV4-3|.|.
TGCGCCAGCAGCCAACAACCCGGGGTGGTTGAAAAACTGTTTTTT
CASSQQPGVVEKLFF
>TRBJ2-3|TRBV19|.|.
TGTGCCAGTAGTATCGGGCTAGCGCCGCGGGATACGCAGTATTTT
CASSIGLAPRDTQYF
>TRBJ2-2|TRBV9|.|.
TGTGCCAGCAGCCCTACCGGGAAGAGCACCGGGGAGCTGTTTTTT
CASSPTGKSTGELFF
>TRBJ2-1|TRBV7-9|.|TRBD2
TGTGCCAGCAGCTTCCAGCGGGAGGGCTACAATGAGCAGTTCTTC
CASSFQREGYNEQFF
>TRBJ2-3|TRBV6-5|once|TRBD2
TGTGCCAGCAGTTCGGGACTAGCGGAGCCAGATACGCAGTATTTT
CASSSGLAEPDTQYF
>TRBJ1-4|TRBV9|.|.
TGTGCCAGCAGCGTAGGTACGACAGGCCCTAATGAAAAACTGTTTTTT
CASSVGTTGPNEKLFF
>TRBJ2-5|TRBV10-1|.|.
TGCGCCAGCAGTGAGGGGCAGGGTGGAGAGACCCAGTACTTC
CASSEGQGGETQYF
>TRBJ2-7|TRBV19|once|.
TGTGCCAGTAGTTACGGGACCTACGAGCAGTACTTC
CASSYGTYEQYF